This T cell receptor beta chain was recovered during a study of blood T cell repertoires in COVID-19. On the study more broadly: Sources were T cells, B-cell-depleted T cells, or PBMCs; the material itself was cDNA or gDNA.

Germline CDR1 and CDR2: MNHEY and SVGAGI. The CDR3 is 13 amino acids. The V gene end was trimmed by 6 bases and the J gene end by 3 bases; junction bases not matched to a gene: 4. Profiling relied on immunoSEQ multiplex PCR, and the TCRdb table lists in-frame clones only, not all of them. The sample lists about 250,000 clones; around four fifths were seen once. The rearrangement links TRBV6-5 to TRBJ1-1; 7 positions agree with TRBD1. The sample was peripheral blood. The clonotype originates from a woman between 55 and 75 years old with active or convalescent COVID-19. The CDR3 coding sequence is TGTGCCAGCAGGATTCAGGGGGACACTGAAGCTTTCTTT. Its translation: CASRIQGDTEAFF.